This T cell receptor (beta chain) was recorded in a study of spatial heterogeneity in lung cancer. Overall study: TCR and UMI combinations that were unique each appeared, on average, more than ten times in raw reads.

Stated time point: sample taken at primary tumor resection. In each case, whole RNA from tumor, nontumor lung or frozen PBMC was sequenced unsorted. Per germline, CDR1 MGHRA and CDR2 YSYEKL. CDR3 size: 18 residues. V lost 3 bases, J lost 0 bases, and 20 bases lay in between. The sample holds many counts of this clonotype. TCRdb ran MiXCR on the 5' RACE reads and lists one entry per CDR3 protein. The repertoire holds about 11,000 distinct CDR3 sequences, with over 6.5% as singletons. The chain carries TRBV4-1 and TRBJ2-5; D gene ambiguous. Sample: PBMCs, taken at surgery. The TCR was taken from a male donor with early-stage non-small cell lung cancer. The CDR3 reads CASSQANMGLVYQETQYF. In nucleotides, the CDR3 is TGCGCCAGCAGCCAGGCTAATATGGGGTTGGTGTACCAAGAGACCCAGTACTTC.